Below are 22 T cell receptor beta chains sequenced from a single sample in a study of shared clonotypes between healthy human individuals. Only in-frame clones appear in the TCRdb table, and some are missing; sequencing was by immunoSEQ multiplex PCR. The sample shows about 650,000 clones, roughly 95% of them seen only once. As defined, naive CD8 cells were CD45RO-negative and positively selected for CCR7, with terminally differentiated effector memory CD45RA+ cells excluded. Material: naive CD8+ T cells sorted from blood. The receptor source for this set is a woman in her twenties or thirties in good health.

J is TRBJ1-1 and V is TRBV28; the D is unclear. The length of the CDR3 is 13 residues. V lost 5 bases and J 5 bases, leaving 12 bases between the germline ends. Germline-derived CDR1 and CDR2 are MDHEN and SYDVKM. Here the CDR3 reads CASSTYRETEAFF. The CDR3 DNA is TGTGCCAGCAGTACCTACCGGGAGACTGAAGCTTTCTTT.

The chain joins TRBV6-1 to TRBJ1-1; D ambiguous. From germline, CDR1 is MNHNS and CDR2 SASEGT. The germline V and J ends were trimmed by 5 bases and 8 bases, with 15 bases remaining between them. CDR3 length: 13 amino acids. The DNA for the CDR3 is TGTGCCAGCAGTCGTCAGAGCGGTCGAGAAGCTTTCTTT. It is translated as CASSRQSGREAFF.

This clone was seen many times. The chain combines TRBV14 with TRBJ2-1; 8 bases line up with TRBD1. Germline CDR1 and CDR2: SGHDN and FVKESK. This CDR3 region has 12 residues. The V gene end was trimmed by 4 bases and the J gene end by 10 bases; junction bases not matched to a gene: 3. The CDR3 protein is CASSPGGVEQFF. In DNA, the CDR3 is TGTGCCAGCAGCCCAGGGGGCGTCGAGCAGTTCTTC.

The chain links TRBV5-4 to TRBJ2-3; 8 bases are shared with TRBD2. Germline trimming cut 4 bases from V and 1 base from J; bases unmatched to any gene: 5. Germline-derived CDR1 and CDR2 are SGHNT and YYREEE (reference sequence). This CDR3 region has 15 residues. The CDR3 sequence: CASSGETSGTDTQYF. The CDR3 DNA reads TGTGCCAGCAGCGGGGAGACTAGCGGCACAGATACGCAGTATTTT.

The chain uses TRBV28 and TRBJ2-7; D ambiguous. Per the germline V gene, CDR1 is MDHEN and CDR2 is SYDVKM. Trimming removed 5 bases at V and 7 bases at J, with 21 bases between. CDR3 length: 15 residues. CDR3 sequence: CASSPPWDAVVEQYF. The CDR3 coding sequence is TGTGCCAGCAGTCCCCCATGGGATGCCGTTGTGGAGCAGTACTTC.

The chain is built from TRBV2 and TRBJ1-2; TRBD1 might be the D (5 bases). The CDR3 contains 14 residues. V was clipped by 1 base and J by 6 bases, with 12 bases between them. CDR1 SNHLY and CDR2 FYNNEI come from the germline V gene. The CDR3 DNA reads TGTGCCAGCAGTGAAGTGTACGGAGGGGATGGCTACACCTTC. Its translation: CASSEVYGGDGYTF.

The V call is TRBV7-6, the J call TRBJ2-3; 7 bases are a match to TRBD2. The CDR3 runs to 14 residues. V was pared by 1 base and J by 3 bases, with 1 base of the junction left unmatched. Germline values: CDR1 SGHVS, CDR2 FNYEAQ. The CDR3 spells CASSLELATDTQYF. CDR3 nucleotide sequence: TGTGCCAGCAGCTTAGAACTAGCGACAGATACGCAGTATTTT.

The chain uses TRBV6-5 and TRBJ1-5; possibly TRBD1 for D (6 bases). CDR3 length equals 14 residues. With 5 bases removed from V and 5 bases from J, the gap between germline ends came to 13 bases. Germline CDR1 is MNHEY and CDR2 is SVGAGI. CDR3 nucleotides: TGTGCCAGCAGTCAAGGGGGGAGGGATCAGCCCCAGCATTTT. It is translated as CASSQGGRDQPQHF.

V usage is TRBV11-3 and J usage is TRBJ2-3, with 9 bases fitting TRBD1. V shed 5 bases and J 1 base; nucleotides not matched to a gene: 4. The CDR3 runs to 15 residues. The V gene's germline CDR1 is SGHNT and CDR2 YENEEA. The CDR3 DNA reads as TGTGCCAGCAGCCACCGGGACAGGGGCACAGATACGCAGTATTTT. Translating it yields CASSHRDRGTDTQYF.

Remarks on this clone: This may arise from a read error, as a much more abundant clone is one base away. The chain joins TRBV11-2 to TRBJ2-5, with 11 bases aligning to TRBD1. The assigned J gene may be wrong: the sequence end matches TRBJ2-7 better. From germline, CDR1 is SGHAT and CDR2 FQNNGV. The CDR3 runs 14 residues. CDR3 protein: CASSPGTGGYEQYF. CDR3 DNA: TGTGCCAGCAGCCCCGGGACAGGGGGCTACGAGCAGTACTTC.

The rearrangement joins TRBV7-9 to TRBJ2-1, with 7 nucleotides matching TRBD1. Germline V CDR1 and CDR2: SEHNR, FQNEAQ (reference sequence). The CDR3 spans 14 residues. The trim removed 5 bases at V and 6 bases at J, leaving 7 bases unmatched. The DNA for the CDR3 is TGTGCCAGCAGCCGCTCAGGACAGGTCAATGAGCAGTTCTTC. Protein product: CASSRSGQVNEQFF.

The CDR3 nucleotides read TGTGCCAGCAGCCCCCGTGAGGGGAGAGAAGAGCAGTACTTC. This gives the protein CASSPREGREEQYF. The chain uses TRBV7-6 and TRBJ2-7; the D call may be TRBD1 or TRBD2 (5 bases each). Trimming cost V 5 bases and J 7 bases, with 18 bases left between them. The V gene's germline CDR1 is SGHVS and CDR2 FNYEAQ. The CDR3 loop spans 14 amino acids. Based on the CDR3 plus reference TRBV7-6 and TRBJ2-7, the full variable domain is GAGVSQSPRYKVTKRGQDVALRCDPISGHVSLYWYRQALGQGPEFLTYFNYEAQQDKSGLPNDRFSAERPEGSISTLTIQRTEQRDSAMYRCASSPREGREEQYFGPGTRLTVT.

The chain couples TRBV6-1 to TRBJ2-1; D unresolved. V lost 7 bases, J lost 2 bases, and 15 bases lay in between. Germline lookup yields CDR1 MNHNS and CDR2 SASEGT. The CDR3 runs 15 residues. The CDR3 is CASTRGTSAYNEQFF. The CDR3 DNA reads TGTGCCAGCACTCGAGGTACCTCAGCCTACAATGAGCAGTTCTTC.

The chain carries TRBV6-5 and TRBJ2-5; D perhaps matches TRBD1 (5 bases). The V and J ends lost 6 bases and 5 bases respectively, with 19 bases between them. This CDR3 has 15 amino acids. The germline V gene has CDR1 MNHEY and CDR2 SVGAGI. This chain's CDR3 is CASRPPGQGSETQYF. CDR3 DNA: TGTGCCAGCAGGCCCCCAGGGCAGGGTTCGGAGACCCAGTACTTC.

The chain combines TRBV9 with TRBJ2-7; TRBD2 is a possible D gene (6 bases). Germline V gene lookup returns CDR1 SGDLS and CDR2 YYNGEE. Trimming took off 0 bases at V and 0 bases at J, with 10 bases between the two ends. This CDR3 region has 15 residues. The CDR3 DNA reads as TGTGCCAGCAGCGTAGGTGCGGGGCACTCCTACGAGCAGTACTTC. Translating it yields CASSVGAGHSYEQYF.

The chain combines TRBV5-6 with TRBJ2-5; 10 nucleotides agree with TRBD2. The DNA end is more similar to TRBJ2-7, so the J call may be wrong. This CDR3 has 17 residues. Germline V lookup: CDR1 SGHDT, CDR2 YYEEEE. The CDR3 DNA sequence: TGTGCCAGCAGCTTGAACCTTAGCGGGAGGAAAAACTACGAGCAGTACTTC. Translating it yields CASSLNLSGRKNYEQYF.

The sample holds one count of this clone. This sequence joins TRBV6-1 and TRBJ2-1; TRBD2 matches at 13 bases. V lost 7 bases and J lost 10; bases outside the gene matches: 7. The CDR3 covers 14 residues. CDR1 and CDR2 from the germline V gene are MNHNS and SASEGT. This CDR3 reads CASTGLAGFKEQFF. As DNA, the CDR3 is TGTGCCAGCACGGGACTAGCGGGATTCAAGGAGCAGTTCTTC.

CDR3 nucleotides: TGTGCCAGCAGTTACAGCGAGGGAGGATCTGAAGCTTTCTTT. Translation: CASSYSEGGSEAFF. The genes are TRBV6-6 and TRBJ1-1; D gene uncertain. V lost 2 bases to trimming and J lost 6 bases, with 13 bases between them. Germline V gene sequence: CDR1 MNHNY, CDR2 SVGAGI (reference sequence). CDR3 length: 14 amino acids.

This clone was counted once. Other nucleotide sequences from this sample produce the same CDR3. The rearrangement joins TRBV5-1 to TRBJ1-4; D call uncertain. This CDR3 region has 13 residues. V shed 0 bases and J shed 4 bases, with 4 bases lying between them. Germline-derived CDR1 and CDR2 are SGHRS and YFSETQ. The CDR3 region is CASSLGDNEKLFF. Written as DNA, the CDR3 is TGCGCCAGCAGCTTGGGAGATAATGAAAAACTGTTTTTT.

This sequence joins TRBV7-8 and TRBJ2-1; D possibly matches TRBD1 or TRBD2 (5 bases each). V dropped 0 bases and J dropped 6 bases, with 12 bases sitting between them. Germline values: CDR1 SGHVS, CDR2 FQNEAQ. The CDR3 loop spans 15 amino acids. The DNA for the CDR3 is TGTGCCAGCAGCTTAGCGGGGGTCCGGAGCAATGAGCAGTTCTTC. This codes for CASSLAGVRSNEQFF.

CDR3 region: CASSPWGTESYNEQFF. In DNA form, the CDR3 reads TGTGCCAGCAGCCCTTGGGGGACAGAATCCTACAATGAGCAGTTCTTC. The rearrangement joins TRBV9 to TRBJ2-1; 7 bases line up with TRBD1. Germline V gene lookup returns CDR1 SGDLS and CDR2 YYNGEE. The ends lost 4 bases at V and 1 base at J; junction bases unmatched: 8. The CDR3 totals 16 residues.

V is TRBV7-8 and J is TRBJ1-2; 7 bases map to TRBD1. Germline trimming cut 1 base from V and 4 bases from J; bases unmatched to any gene: 6. This CDR3 has 15 amino acids. Germline assignment: CDR1 SGHVS and CDR2 FQNEAQ. The CDR3, as DNA: TGTGCCAGCAGCTTAGGTATAGGGACAGTCTATGGCTACACCTTC. Protein sequence: CASSLGIGTVYGYTF.